This T cell receptor (beta chain) was found in a study of CD8+CD57+ T cells in acquired aplastic anemia. At the level of the study: Sorted cells (CD4+ and CD8+) yielded DNA amounts that averaged approximately 3.2 ug.

The count of this clonotype is one. Its cognate antigen is unknown. Genomic DNA constituted the template upon which TCR beta VDJ and CDR3 profiling was performed. TCRdb independently ran MiXCR on the reads; one entry per CDR3 protein. The data contain 200,000 to 250,000 distinct CDR3 sequences, roughly two thirds of them singletons. V was trimmed by 6 bases and J by 3 bases, leaving 21 bases between them. Germline V CDR1 and CDR2: DFQATT, SNEGSKA (reference sequence). The CDR3 contains 15 residues. Sequencing involved patients with CD8+CD57+ cell expansion previously shown by flow cytometry. By the time of blood sampling, patients had still received no therapy. Study results and limitations: Fewer than 35 sequences, all CD8+ CDR3, were shared between patients and controls. Controls and patients did not differ significantly in CD8+ Simpson's diversity.

This clonotype was sampled from a human donor with aplastic anemia. The chain is built from TRBV20-1 and TRBJ2-7; possibly TRBD1 for D (6 bases). The sequenced material came from sorted CD4+, CD8+, or CD8+CD57+ T cells (not recorded which) from PBMCs. The DNA for the CDR3 is TGCAGTGCGGCGGACAGTCGCCTTAGCCTCTACGAGCAGTACTTC. Protein sequence: CSAADSRLSLYEQYF.